These 28 T cell receptor beta chains originate from one sample sequenced in a study of T cell changes during pregnancy in multiple sclerosis. TCRdb's copy holds only in-frame clones and misses some; the assay was immunoSEQ multiplex PCR. Of more than 55,000 clones in the sample, roughly 92% are singletons; the top ten hold approximately 1.4%. Sequenced here: peripheral blood, sampled in the second trimester of pregnancy. The receptors originated from a female donor with multiple sclerosis, enrolled in a pregnancy study.

The V call is TRBV5-5, the J call TRBJ2-7, with D maybe TRBD1 (6 bases). Germline CDR1 is SGHKS and CDR2 is YYEKEE (reference sequence). The CDR3 loop spans 14 amino acids. V gave up 4 bases and J gave up 3 bases, with 14 bases separating them. The CDR3 nucleotides are TGTGCCAGCAGCCCACAGGGTTTAAACTACGAGCAGTACTTC. This encodes CASSPQGLNYEQYF.

Points on this clone: Given a much more abundant clone one base away, this may be a read error. This chain links TRBV7-8 with TRBJ1-1; no definite D call. This CDR3 has 16 amino acids. Per the germline V gene, CDR1 is SGHVS and CDR2 is FQNEAQ. CDR3 in DNA: TGTGCCAGCAACGTGGAGGGCGGCCTAGGGAACACTAAAGCTTTCTTT. It yields the protein CASNVEGGLGNTKAFF.

The chain recombines TRBV6-6 with TRBJ1-3, with 7 nucleotides matching TRBD1. The V segment lost 7 bases and the J segment 0 bases; nucleotides outside the gene matches: 3. This CDR3 spans 14 amino acids. Germline CDR1 is MNHNY and CDR2 is SVGAGI (reference sequence). CDR3 sequence: CASTGGSSGNTIYF. The CDR3 region has the DNA TGTGCCAGCACAGGGGGTAGCTCTGGAAACACCATATATTTT.

Notes on this clone: Other DNA sequences in this sample translate to the same CDR3. The chain recombines TRBV6-5 with TRBJ1-1, with D hard to call. There are 13 residues in the CDR3. The germline CDR1 and CDR2 sequences are MNHEY and SVGAGI. V was pared by 2 bases and J by 5 bases, with 9 bases between. The CDR3 reads CASSYGGGTEAFF. The CDR3 coding sequence is TGTGCCAGCAGTTACGGAGGAGGGACTGAAGCTTTCTTT.

In its sample, this clone was seen a few times. V gene TRBV7-2 combines with J gene TRBJ1-1; D ambiguous. Germline lookup yields CDR1 SGHTA and CDR2 FQGNSA. The V end lost 5 bases, the J end lost 3 bases, and 10 bases lay between the germline ends. The CDR3 contains 13 residues. CDR3 residues: CASSRMRDTEAFF. The CDR3 nucleotides read TGTGCCAGCAGCCGGATGCGGGACACTGAAGCTTTCTTT.

This clone was found a few times. The chain links TRBV10-3 to TRBJ1-2; 8 bases fit TRBD1. V was pared by 7 bases and J by 3 bases, with 4 bases of the junction left unmatched. CDR3 length: 13 amino acids. Germline loops: CDR1 ENHRY, CDR2 SYGVKD. The CDR3 loop is CAITKQGDYGYTF. The CDR3, as DNA: TGTGCCATCACCAAACAGGGGGACTATGGCTACACCTTC.

The gene calls are TRBV5-1 and TRBJ1-1, with no clear D. The germline V gene has CDR1 SGHRS and CDR2 YFSETQ. Trimming shortened V by 0 bases and J by 1 base, and 13 bases separated the two germline ends. This CDR3 is 16 amino acids long. In DNA form, the CDR3 reads TGCGCCAGCAGCTTGGCCTCCGACTTCCAGAACACTGAAGCTTTCTTT. The encoded protein is CASSLASDFQNTEAFF.

The chain joins TRBV18 to TRBJ2-4; perhaps TRBD2 as D (5 bases). Germline assignment: CDR1 KGHSH and CDR2 LQKENI. V lost 6 bases to trimming and J lost 4 bases, with 13 bases between them. The CDR3 runs to 14 residues. The CDR3 DNA reads as TGTGCCAGCTCCCCCGGGATTGGTAAAAACATTCAGTACTTC. Amino acids: CASSPGIGKNIQYF.

The chain joins TRBV9 to TRBJ1-6; TRBD1 might be the D (6 bases). The CDR3 is 17 residues long. V was pared by 0 bases and J by 6 bases, with 16 bases between. Germline loops: CDR1 SGDLS, CDR2 YYNGEE. The CDR3 protein is CASSVDDRDIFNSPLHF. The CDR3 coding sequence is TGTGCCAGCAGCGTAGACGACCGGGACATCTTTAATTCACCCCTCCACTTT.

The rearrangement links TRBV10-3 to TRBJ2-5; perhaps TRBD2 as D (7 bases). CDR3 length equals 16 residues. Per germline, CDR1 ENHRY and CDR2 SYGVKD. The V and J ends lost 6 bases and 4 bases respectively, with 21 bases between them. CDR3 loop: CAIRARGARERETQYF. The CDR3 DNA follows: TGTGCCATCAGGGCCCGGGGGGCGCGGGAGCGAGAGACCCAGTACTTC.

V and J are TRBV19 and TRBJ2-1, with D possibly being TRBD1 (6 bases). V gave up 5 bases and J gave up 8 bases, with 16 bases separating them. This CDR3 has 14 amino acids. Per the germline V gene, CDR1 is LNHDA and CDR2 is SQIVND (reference sequence). The CDR3 DNA reads as TGTGCCAGTAGTGCGTTACAGGGCAAGGATGAGCAGTTCTTC. Its protein is CASSALQGKDEQFF.

This clone is medium-sized. The chain couples TRBV29-1 to TRBJ1-1; D might be TRBD1 (5 bases). The CDR3 sequence is 13 residues long. The V and J ends lost 6 bases and 4 bases respectively, with 15 bases between them. Germline values: CDR1 SQVTM, CDR2 ANQGSEA. The CDR3 coding sequence is TGCAGCGTGGTTAAAGGGGAAGGCACTGAAGCTTTCTTT. Its translation: CSVVKGEGTEAFF.

This chain links TRBV9 with TRBJ2-3, with 8 nucleotides matching TRBD1. J gave up 2 bases and V 4 bases, and 9 bases lay outside the gene matches. Germline CDR1 is SGDLS and CDR2 is YYNGEE. The CDR3 spans 16 residues. CDR3 sequence: CASSKQGVSITDTQYF. DNA for the CDR3: TGTGCCAGCAGCAAACAGGGGGTCAGCATCACAGATACGCAGTATTTT.

The V and J genes are TRBV5-1 and TRBJ2-3; D ambiguous. The CDR3 consists of 13 residues. V gave up 5 bases and J gave up 2 bases, with 9 bases separating them. Germline V gives CDR1 SGHRS, CDR2 YFSETQ. CDR3 region: CASRAMVTDTQYF. Here the CDR3 DNA reads TGCGCCAGCAGGGCAATGGTCACAGATACGCAGTATTTT.

The chain is built from TRBV19 and TRBJ1-1, with D perhaps TRBD1 (5 bases). This CDR3 is built from 14 residues. The germline V and J ends were trimmed by 9 bases and 0 bases, with 14 bases remaining between them. Per the germline V gene, CDR1 is LNHDA and CDR2 is SQIVND (reference sequence). This chain's CDR3 is CARQGLKMNTEAFF. The CDR3 bases are TGTGCCAGGCAGGGATTGAAAATGAACACTGAAGCTTTCTTT.

The rearrangement uses TRBV6-1 and TRBJ2-7; TRBD2 matches 8 bases. This CDR3 comprises 15 residues. Trimming removed 1 base from V and 2 bases from J; junction bases left unmatched: 4. Germline assignment: CDR1 MNHNS and CDR2 SASEGT. CDR3 residues: CASSEDGTRAYEQYF. CDR3 coding DNA: TGTGCCAGCAGTGAAGACGGGACTAGAGCCTACGAGCAGTACTTC.

For the CDR3, the DNA is TGTGCCAGCAGACCCACGTGGGGGCTGATGGGCAAAAACATTCAGTACTTC. Its translation: CASRPTWGLMGKNIQYF. V gene TRBV11-2 combines with J gene TRBJ2-4; the D gene is possibly TRBD1 (6 bases). The CDR3 totals 17 residues. Germline V gene data show CDR1 as SGHAT and CDR2 as FQNNGV. The V and J ends lost 6 bases and 3 bases respectively, with 21 bases between them. Full variable domain (rest looked up from reference TRBV11-2 and TRBJ2-4): EAGVAQSPRYKIIEKRQSVAFWCNPISGHATLYWYQQILGQGPKLLIQFQNNGVVDDSQLPKDRFSAERLKGVDSTLKIQPAKLEDSAVYLCASRPTWGLMGKNIQYFGAGTRLSVL.

The V and J genes are TRBV2 and TRBJ2-7, with D possibly being TRBD1 (5 bases). The CDR3 contains 13 residues. Looked up from germline, CDR1 is SNHLY and CDR2 is FYNNEI. V lost 6 bases, J lost 5 bases, and 14 bases lay in between. Here the CDR3 reads CASSDSDPDEQYF. The CDR3 DNA reads TGTGCCAGCAGCGACAGCGATCCGGACGAGCAGTACTTC.

The chain links TRBV19 to TRBJ1-1; the D is unclear. CDR1 is LNHDA and CDR2 is SQIVND in the germline V gene (reference sequence). V lost 8 bases and J 1 base, leaving 8 bases between the germline ends. The CDR3 extends over 12 amino acids. CDR3 nucleotides: TGTGCCAGTCTTAACTGGAACACTGAAGCTTTCTTT. This sequence encodes CASLNWNTEAFF.

This clone appeared once. V gene TRBV11-2 combines with J gene TRBJ1-4, with D perhaps TRBD1 (5 bases). Looked up from germline, CDR1 is SGHAT and CDR2 is FQNNGV. V was clipped by 4 bases and J by 2 bases, with 14 bases between them. The CDR3 length is 16 residues. The CDR3: CASSSAPQGTNEKLFF. CDR3 in DNA: TGTGCCAGCAGCTCGGCTCCCCAGGGTACTAATGAAAAACTGTTTTTT.

This clone was recorded once. The rearrangement joins TRBV2 to TRBJ1-2; 8 bases fit TRBD1. Germline V gene sequence: CDR1 SNHLY, CDR2 FYNNEI. After removal of 6 bases from V and 7 bases from J, the junction contained 10 bases not matched to a gene. This CDR3 region has 14 residues. CDR3 residues: CASREDQGAGGYTF. The CDR3 nucleotides read TGTGCCAGCAGGGAGGATCAGGGGGCGGGTGGCTACACCTTC. The whole variable domain, filled in from reference TRBV2 and TRBJ1-2, reads EPEVTQTPSHQVTQMGQEVILRCVPISNHLYFYWYRQILGQKVEFLVSFYNNEISEKSEIFDDQFSVERPDGSNFTLKIRSTKLEDSAMYFCASREDQGAGGYTFGSGTRLTVV.

Here the CDR3 DNA reads TGTGCCAGCAGTTCCTTAGGGAGCGATAACTATGGCTACACCTTC. It yields the protein CASSSLGSDNYGYTF. The rearrangement uses TRBV6-5 and TRBJ1-2, with D hard to call. There are 15 residues in the CDR3. CDR1 and CDR2 from the germline V gene are MNHEY and SVGAGI. Trimming shortened V by 4 bases and J by 1 base, and 13 bases separated the two germline ends.

The chain has TRBV19 and TRBJ1-1; no reliable D call. V gave up 2 bases and J gave up 7 bases, with 8 bases separating them. This CDR3 has 12 amino acids. Germline V CDR1 and CDR2: LNHDA, SQIVND (reference sequence). The CDR3 nucleotides are TGTGCCAGTAGTATACTAGGGAGTGAAGCTTTCTTT. Translation gives CASSILGSEAFF.

The rearrangement links TRBV2 to TRBJ1-2; TRBD1 might be the D (6 bases). Germline lookup yields CDR1 SNHLY and CDR2 FYNNEI. The CDR3 runs to 15 residues. Trimming removed 3 bases at V and 4 bases at J, with 15 bases between. CDR3 sequence: CASSDRIQGSYGYTF. In DNA form, the CDR3 reads TGTGCCAGCAGTGACCGTATACAGGGCTCCTATGGCTACACCTTC.

The chain uses TRBV6-5 and TRBJ2-4; D is undetermined. The CDR3 has 15 residues. In germline, CDR1 is MNHEY, CDR2 SVGAGI. V lost 4 bases and J 1 base, leaving 11 bases between the germline ends. The DNA of the CDR3 is TGTGCCAGCAGTTCCCGAAACTCGGCCAAAAACATTCAGTACTTC. It is translated as CASSSRNSAKNIQYF.

The chain has TRBV4-3 and TRBJ1-3, with TRBD1 matching 7 bases. Losses at the gene ends were 0 bases for V and 2 bases for J; bases not matched to a gene: 4. The germline V gene has CDR1 LGHNA and CDR2 YSLEER. This CDR3 has 16 residues. The CDR3 loop is CASSQDRGQTGNTIYF. DNA of the CDR3: TGCGCCAGCAGCCAAGACAGGGGACAGACTGGAAACACCATATATTTT.

V gene TRBV5-1 combines with J gene TRBJ1-4, with D perhaps matching TRBD1 (6 bases). Trimming took off 0 bases at V and 8 bases at J, with 11 bases between the two ends. Looked up from germline, CDR1 is SGHRS and CDR2 is YFSETQ. The CDR3 loop spans 14 amino acids. CDR3 region: CASSLGGRREKLFF. As DNA, the CDR3 is TGCGCCAGCAGCTTGGGGGGGCGCCGGGAAAAACTGTTTTTT.

The chain has TRBV5-1 and TRBJ2-3; D not certain. CDR3 size: 15 residues. The V gene's germline CDR1 is SGHRS and CDR2 YFSETQ. Trimming cost V 0 bases and J 0 bases, with 8 bases left between them. The DNA for the CDR3 is TGCGCCAGCAGCTTGGAGACACCTAGCACAGATACGCAGTATTTT. It codes for CASSLETPSTDTQYF.